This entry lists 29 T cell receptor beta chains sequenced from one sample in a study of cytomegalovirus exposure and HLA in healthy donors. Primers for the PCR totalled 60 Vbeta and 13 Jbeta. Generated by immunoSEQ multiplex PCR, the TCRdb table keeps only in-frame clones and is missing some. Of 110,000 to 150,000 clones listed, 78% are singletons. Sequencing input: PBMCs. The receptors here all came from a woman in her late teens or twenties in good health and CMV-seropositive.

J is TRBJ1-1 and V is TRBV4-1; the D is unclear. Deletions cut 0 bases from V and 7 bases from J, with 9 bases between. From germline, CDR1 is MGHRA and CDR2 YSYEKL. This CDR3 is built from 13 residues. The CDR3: CASSQDLLREAFF. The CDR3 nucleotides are TGCGCCAGCAGCCAAGATCTGTTGCGTGAAGCTTTCTTT.

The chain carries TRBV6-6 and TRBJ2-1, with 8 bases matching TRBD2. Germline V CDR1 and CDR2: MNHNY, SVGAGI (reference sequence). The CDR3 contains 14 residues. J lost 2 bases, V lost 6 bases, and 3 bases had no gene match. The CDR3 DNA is TGTGCCAGCAGGCCGACTAGCGCCTACAATGAGCAGTTCTTC. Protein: CASRPTSAYNEQFF.

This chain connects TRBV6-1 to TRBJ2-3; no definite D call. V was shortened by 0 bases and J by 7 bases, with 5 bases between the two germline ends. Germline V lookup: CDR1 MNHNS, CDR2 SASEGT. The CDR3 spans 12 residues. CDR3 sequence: CASSEASYTQYF. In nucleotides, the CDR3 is TGTGCCAGCAGTGAAGCTAGTTATACGCAGTATTTT.

The CDR3 DNA sequence: TGTGCCAGCAGTGATACGGACCGGGGGAGGTCACCCCTCCACTTT. This sequence encodes CASSDTDRGRSPLHF. This chain connects TRBV25-1 to TRBJ1-6, with D possibly TRBD1 on 5 matching bases. The CDR3 sequence is 15 residues long. The ends were cut back, 3 bases at V and 10 bases at J, with 16 bases in the middle. From germline, CDR1 is MGHDK and CDR2 SYGVNS.

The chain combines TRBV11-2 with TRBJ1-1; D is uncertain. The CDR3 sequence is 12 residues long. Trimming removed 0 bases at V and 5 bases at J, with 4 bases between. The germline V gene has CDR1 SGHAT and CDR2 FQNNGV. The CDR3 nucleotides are TGTGCCAGCAGCTTAGATCTTACTGAAGCTTTCTTT. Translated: CASSLDLTEAFF.

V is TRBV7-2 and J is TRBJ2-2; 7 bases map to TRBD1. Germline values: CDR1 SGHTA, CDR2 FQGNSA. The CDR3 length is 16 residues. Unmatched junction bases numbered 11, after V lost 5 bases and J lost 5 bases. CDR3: CASSPRGGALTGELFF. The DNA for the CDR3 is TGTGCCAGCAGCCCGAGAGGGGGCGCCTTAACCGGGGAGCTGTTTTTT.

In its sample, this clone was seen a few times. In DNA form, the CDR3 reads TGTGCCAGCAGCCCCGACAGGGTGGGTGAAGCTTTCTTT. It translates to CASSPDRVGEAFF. This sequence joins TRBV5-6 and TRBJ1-1; 7 nucleotides align to TRBD1. V was clipped by 4 bases and J by 7 bases; unmatched bases: 7. The V gene's germline CDR1 is SGHDT and CDR2 YYEEEE. This CDR3 has 13 residues.

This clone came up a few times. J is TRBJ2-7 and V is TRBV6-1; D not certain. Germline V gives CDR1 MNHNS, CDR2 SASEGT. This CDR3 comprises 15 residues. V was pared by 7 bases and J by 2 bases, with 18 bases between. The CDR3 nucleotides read TGTGCCAGCACCCTACCTGCCGGGTCTACCTACGAGCAGTACTTC. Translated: CASTLPAGSTYEQYF.

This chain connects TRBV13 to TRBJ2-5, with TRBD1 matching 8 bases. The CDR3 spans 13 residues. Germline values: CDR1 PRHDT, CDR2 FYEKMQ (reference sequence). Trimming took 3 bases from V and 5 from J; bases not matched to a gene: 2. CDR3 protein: CASSLGTGETQYF. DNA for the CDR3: TGTGCCAGCAGCTTGGGGACAGGTGAGACCCAGTACTTC.

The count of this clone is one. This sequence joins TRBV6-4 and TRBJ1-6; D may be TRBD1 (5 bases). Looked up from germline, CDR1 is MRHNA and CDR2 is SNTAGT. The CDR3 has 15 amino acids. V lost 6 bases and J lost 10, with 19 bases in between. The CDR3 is CASSPEGLPGSPLHF. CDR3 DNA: TGTGCCAGCAGCCCTGAGGGACTACCCGGATCACCCCTCCACTTT.

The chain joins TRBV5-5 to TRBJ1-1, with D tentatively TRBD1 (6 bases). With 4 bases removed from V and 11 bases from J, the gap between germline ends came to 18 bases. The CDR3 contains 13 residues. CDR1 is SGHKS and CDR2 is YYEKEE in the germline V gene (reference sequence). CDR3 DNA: TGTGCCAGCAGCGGGGGCCCCCGTCCCCGGGCTTTCTTT. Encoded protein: CASSGGPRPRAFF.

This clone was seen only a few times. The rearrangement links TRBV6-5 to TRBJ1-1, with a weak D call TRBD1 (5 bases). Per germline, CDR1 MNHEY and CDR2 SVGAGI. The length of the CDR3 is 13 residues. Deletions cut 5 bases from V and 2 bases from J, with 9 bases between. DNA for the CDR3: TGTGCCAGCAGTGAAGGGGAAAACACTGAAGCTTTCTTT. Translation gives CASSEGENTEAFF.

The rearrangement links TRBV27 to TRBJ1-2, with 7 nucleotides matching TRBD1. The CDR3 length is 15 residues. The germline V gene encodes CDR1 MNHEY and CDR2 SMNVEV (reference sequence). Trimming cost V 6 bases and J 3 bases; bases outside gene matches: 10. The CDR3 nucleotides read TGTGCCAGCAGCGAACGACAGGGATTGGACTATGGCTACACCTTC. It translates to CASSERQGLDYGYTF.

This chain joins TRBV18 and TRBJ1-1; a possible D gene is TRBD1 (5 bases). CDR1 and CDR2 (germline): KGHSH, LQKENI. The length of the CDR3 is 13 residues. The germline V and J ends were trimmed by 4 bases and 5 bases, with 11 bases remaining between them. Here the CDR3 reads CASSRQGVTEAFF. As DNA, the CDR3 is TGTGCCAGCTCACGTCAGGGTGTTACTGAAGCTTTCTTT.

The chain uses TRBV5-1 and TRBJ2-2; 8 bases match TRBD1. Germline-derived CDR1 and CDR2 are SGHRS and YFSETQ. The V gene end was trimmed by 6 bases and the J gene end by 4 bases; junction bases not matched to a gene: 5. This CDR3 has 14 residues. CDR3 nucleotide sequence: TGCGCCAGCACCCCAACAGGGGGCACCGGGGAGCTGTTTTTT. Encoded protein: CASTPTGGTGELFF.

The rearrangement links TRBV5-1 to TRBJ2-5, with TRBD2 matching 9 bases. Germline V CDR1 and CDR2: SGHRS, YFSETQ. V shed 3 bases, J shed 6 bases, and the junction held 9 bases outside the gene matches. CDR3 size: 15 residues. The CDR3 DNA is TGCGCCAGCAGCTCAACGACAGCGGGGGGCCAGACCCAGTACTTC. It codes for CASSSTTAGGQTQYF.

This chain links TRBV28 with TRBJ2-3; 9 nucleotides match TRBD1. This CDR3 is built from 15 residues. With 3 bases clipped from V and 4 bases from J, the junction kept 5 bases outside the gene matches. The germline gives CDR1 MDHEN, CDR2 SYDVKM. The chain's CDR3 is CASSFNTGGADTQYF. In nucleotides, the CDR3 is TGTGCCAGCAGTTTCAACACAGGGGGCGCAGATACGCAGTATTTT. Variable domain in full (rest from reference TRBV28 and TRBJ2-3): DVKVTQSSRYLVKRTGEKVFLECVQDMDHENMFWYRQDPGLGLRLIYFSYDVKMKEKGDIPEGYSVSREKKERFSLILESASTNQTSMYLCASSFNTGGADTQYFGPGTRLTVL.

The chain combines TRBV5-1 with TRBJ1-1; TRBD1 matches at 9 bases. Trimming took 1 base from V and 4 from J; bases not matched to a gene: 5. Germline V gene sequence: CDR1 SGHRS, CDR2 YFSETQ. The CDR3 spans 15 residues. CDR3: CASSLTGGAGTEAFF. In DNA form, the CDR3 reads TGCGCCAGCAGCTTGACAGGGGGCGCGGGCACTGAAGCTTTCTTT.

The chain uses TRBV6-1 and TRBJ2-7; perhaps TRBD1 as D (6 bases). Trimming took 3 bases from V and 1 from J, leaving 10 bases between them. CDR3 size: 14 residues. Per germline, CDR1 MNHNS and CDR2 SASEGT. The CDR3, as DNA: TGTGCCAGCAGTGATGGGGACACTTCCTACGAGCAGTACTTC. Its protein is CASSDGDTSYEQYF.

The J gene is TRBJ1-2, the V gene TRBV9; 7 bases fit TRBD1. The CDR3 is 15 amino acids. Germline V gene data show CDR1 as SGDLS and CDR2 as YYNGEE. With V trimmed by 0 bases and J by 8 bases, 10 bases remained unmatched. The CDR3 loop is CASSVAVEGAMGYTF. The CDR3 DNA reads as TGTGCCAGCAGCGTAGCAGTTGAGGGGGCGATGGGCTACACCTTC.

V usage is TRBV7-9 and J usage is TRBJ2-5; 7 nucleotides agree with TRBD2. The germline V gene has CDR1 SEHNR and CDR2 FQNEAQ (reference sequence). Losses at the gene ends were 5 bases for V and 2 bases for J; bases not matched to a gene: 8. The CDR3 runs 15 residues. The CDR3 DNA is TGTGCCAGCAGCCAACGGGGAGCGGGACAAGAGACCCAGTACTTC. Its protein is CASSQRGAGQETQYF. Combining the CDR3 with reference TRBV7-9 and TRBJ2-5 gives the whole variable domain DTGVSQNPRHKITKRGQNVTFRCDPISEHNRLYWYRQTLGQGPEFLTYFQNEAQLEKSRLLSDRFSAERPKGSFSTLEIQRTEQGDSAMYLCASSQRGAGQETQYFGPGTRLLVL.

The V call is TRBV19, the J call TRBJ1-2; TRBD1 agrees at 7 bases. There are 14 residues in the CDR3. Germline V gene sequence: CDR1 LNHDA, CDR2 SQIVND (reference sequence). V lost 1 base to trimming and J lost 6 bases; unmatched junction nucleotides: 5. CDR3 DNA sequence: TGTGCCAGTAGTATAGTGACAGGGAAGGATGGCTACACCTTC. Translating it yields CASSIVTGKDGYTF.

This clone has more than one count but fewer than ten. CDR3 residues: CASSLVLGPGRKFF. Written as DNA, the CDR3 is TGTGCCAGCAGCTTAGTTTTGGGCCCAGGGCGTAAGTTCTTC. V and J are TRBV7-9 and TRBJ2-1; tentatively, D is TRBD1 (5 bases). Germline V gives CDR1 SEHNR, CDR2 FQNEAQ (reference sequence). The ends were cut back, 1 base at V and 14 bases at J, with 18 bases in the middle. CDR3 length: 14 amino acids.

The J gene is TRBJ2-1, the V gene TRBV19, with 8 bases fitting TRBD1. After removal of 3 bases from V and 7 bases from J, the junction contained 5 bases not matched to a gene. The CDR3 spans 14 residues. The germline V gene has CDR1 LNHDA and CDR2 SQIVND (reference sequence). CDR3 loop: CASSIPGGGNEQFF. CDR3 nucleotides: TGTGCCAGTAGTATCCCAGGGGGCGGGAATGAGCAGTTCTTC.

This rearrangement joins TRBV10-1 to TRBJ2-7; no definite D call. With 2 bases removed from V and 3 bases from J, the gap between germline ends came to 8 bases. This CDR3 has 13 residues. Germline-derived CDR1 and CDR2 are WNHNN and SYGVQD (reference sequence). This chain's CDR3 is CASSEGVGYEQYF. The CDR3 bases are TGCGCCAGCAGTGAGGGAGTCGGCTACGAGCAGTACTTC.

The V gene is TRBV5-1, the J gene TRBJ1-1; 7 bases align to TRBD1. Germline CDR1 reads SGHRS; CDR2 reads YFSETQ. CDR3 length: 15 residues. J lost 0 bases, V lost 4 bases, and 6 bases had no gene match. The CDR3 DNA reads TGCGCCAGCAGCCCGGGACAGCAAATGAACACTGAAGCTTTCTTT. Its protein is CASSPGQQMNTEAFF.

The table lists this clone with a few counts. The CDR3 here is CASSISQVYEQYF. The CDR3 nucleotides read TGTGCCAGTAGTATCTCACAGGTCTACGAGCAGTACTTC. This sequence joins TRBV19 and TRBJ2-7, with D possibly matching TRBD1 (5 bases). V lost 3 bases and J 3 bases, leaving 9 bases between the germline ends. The CDR3 consists of 13 residues. The V gene's germline CDR1 is LNHDA and CDR2 SQIVND (reference sequence).

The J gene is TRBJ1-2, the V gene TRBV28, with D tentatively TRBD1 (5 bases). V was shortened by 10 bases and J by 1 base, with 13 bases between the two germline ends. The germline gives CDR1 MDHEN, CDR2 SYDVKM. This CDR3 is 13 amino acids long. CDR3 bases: TGTGCCACCTCCGACAGCTTTAACTATGGCTACACCTTC. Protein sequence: CATSDSFNYGYTF.

The chain's CDR3 is CASRRGQADVVGGNTEAFF. CDR3 sequence (DNA): TGTGCCAGCAGAAGAGGGCAGGCAGACGTTGTCGGTGGTAACACTGAAGCTTTCTTT. The rearrangement joins TRBV7-9 to TRBJ1-1; D gene unclear. V was pared by 6 bases and J by 2 bases, with 28 bases between. This CDR3 is 19 amino acids long. In germline, CDR1 is SEHNR, CDR2 FQNEAQ (reference sequence).